This TCR beta chain was obtained from a study of T cell responses to AZD1222 COVID-19 vaccine. V was shortened by 4 bases and J by 5 bases, with 14 bases between the two germline ends. CDR3 length equals 14 residues. Germline V gene sequence: CDR1 MGHRA, CDR2 YSYEKL. Pooled in the analysis were second doses at about 4 or about 12 weeks. Study results and limitations: Unmutated regions of variants are reportedly targeted by nearly half of spike-specific TCRs. Among those given AZD1222, only five or six were seropositive at baseline. It should be noted that donors were predominantly white British and more often female, and clonal diversity was possibly underestimated.

Details on this clone: Its antigen is unidentified.

Some clones are missing from TCRdb's copy, which holds only in-frame ones; the method was immunoSEQ multiplex PCR. Of approximately 200,000 clones listed, about nine tenths are singletons. The sequence came from an adult who received the AZD1222 COVID-19 vaccine. The V gene is TRBV4-1, the J gene TRBJ2-5; D might be TRBD2 (6 bases). The source material was peripheral blood, sampled 28 days after the second AZD1222 dose. Here the CDR3 reads CASSRGGAGETQYF. CDR3 DNA sequence: TGCGCCAGCAGCCGGGGCGGGGCAGGGGAGACCCAGTACTTC.